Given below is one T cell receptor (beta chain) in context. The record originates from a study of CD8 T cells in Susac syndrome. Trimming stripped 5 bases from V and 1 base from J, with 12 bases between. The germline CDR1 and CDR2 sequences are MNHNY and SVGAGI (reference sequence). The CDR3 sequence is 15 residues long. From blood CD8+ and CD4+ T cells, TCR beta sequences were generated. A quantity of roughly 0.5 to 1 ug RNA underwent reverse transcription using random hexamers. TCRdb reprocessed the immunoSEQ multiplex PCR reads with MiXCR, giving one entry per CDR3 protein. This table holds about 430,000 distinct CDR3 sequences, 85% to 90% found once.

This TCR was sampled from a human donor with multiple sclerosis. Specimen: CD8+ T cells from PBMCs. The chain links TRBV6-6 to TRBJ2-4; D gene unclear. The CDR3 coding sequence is TGTGCCAGCAGTGCCCACAGTGGGGCCAAAAACATTCAGTACTTC. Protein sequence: CASSAHSGAKNIQYF.